This TCR beta chain was identified in a study of response to subunit inactivated influenza vaccine. CDR3 length: 14 amino acids. Per germline, CDR1 KGHSH and CDR2 LQKENI. V lost 6 bases and J lost 7; bases outside the gene matches: 12. Many counts were recorded for this clonotype. TCRdb re-called the RT-PCR reads with MiXCR, one entry per CDR3 protein. The repertoire consists of about 620,000 distinct CDR3 sequences, with 11% occurring once and the leading ten covering 8% to 13%. The same specimen was also included in a second study, on T cells expressing NK-cell markers. That study adds: With UMIs, 5'RACE template switching was used to make TCR beta cDNA. The authors restricted sorting to alpha-beta TCR T cells with an anti-gamma-delta TCR antibody in several experiments. Leadership of the CD3+CD56-NKG2C+ fraction also belonged to these clonotypes in a handful of donors. It remained uncertain whether the expanded NKG2C+ T cell clones were specific for HCMV antigens.

This specimen consisted of PBMCs from blood, obtained on the day of vaccination. The source of this sequence is a man over 45 who received an inactivated influenza vaccine. The chain joins TRBV18 to TRBJ2-7; 7 bases are shared with TRBD2. The CDR3 coding sequence is TGTGCCAGCTCCCCTACTAGCGCCCGGGGTGAGCAGTACTTC. It encodes CASSPTSARGEQYF.